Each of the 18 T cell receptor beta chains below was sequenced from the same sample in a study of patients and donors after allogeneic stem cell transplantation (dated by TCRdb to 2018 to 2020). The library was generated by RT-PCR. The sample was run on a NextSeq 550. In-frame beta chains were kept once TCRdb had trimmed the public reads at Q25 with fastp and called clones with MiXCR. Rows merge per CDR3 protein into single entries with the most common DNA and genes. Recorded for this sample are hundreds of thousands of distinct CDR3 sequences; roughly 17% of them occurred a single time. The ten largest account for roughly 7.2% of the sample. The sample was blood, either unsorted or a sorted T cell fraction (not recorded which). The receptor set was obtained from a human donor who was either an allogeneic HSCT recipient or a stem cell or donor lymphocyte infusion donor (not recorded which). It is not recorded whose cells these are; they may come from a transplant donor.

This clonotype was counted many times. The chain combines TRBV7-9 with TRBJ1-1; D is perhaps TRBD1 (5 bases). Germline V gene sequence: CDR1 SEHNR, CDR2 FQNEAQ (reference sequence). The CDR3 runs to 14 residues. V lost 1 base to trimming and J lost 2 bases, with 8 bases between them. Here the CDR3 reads CASSLVGANTEAFF. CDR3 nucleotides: TGTGCCAGCAGCTTAGTAGGGGCCAACACTGAAGCTTTCTTT.

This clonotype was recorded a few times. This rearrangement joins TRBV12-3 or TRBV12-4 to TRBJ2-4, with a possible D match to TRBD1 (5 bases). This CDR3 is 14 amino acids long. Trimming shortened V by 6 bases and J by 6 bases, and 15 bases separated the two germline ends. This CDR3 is CASSSDQGGNIQYF. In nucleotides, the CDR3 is TGTGCCAGCAGCTCGGATCAGGGTGGAAACATTCAGTACTTC.

The CDR3 coding sequence is TGTGCCAGTTGCTTCCAGGGAACCCTGGAAGCTTTCTTT. Translation gives CASCFQGTLEAFF. This chain connects TRBV19 to TRBJ1-1; tentative D call: TRBD1 (5 bases). V was shortened by 8 bases and J by 8 bases, with 18 bases between the two germline ends. CDR3 length: 13 residues. Germline CDR1 LNHDA, CDR2 SQIVND (reference sequence).

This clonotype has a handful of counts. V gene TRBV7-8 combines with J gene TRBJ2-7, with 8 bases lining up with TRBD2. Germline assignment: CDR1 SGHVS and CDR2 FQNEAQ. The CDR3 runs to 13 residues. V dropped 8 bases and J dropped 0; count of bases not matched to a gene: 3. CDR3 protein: CASVTSVSYEQYF. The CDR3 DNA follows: TGTGCCAGCGTGACTAGCGTCTCCTACGAGCAGTACTTC. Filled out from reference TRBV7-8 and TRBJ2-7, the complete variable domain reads GAGVSQSPRYKVAKRGQDVALRCDPISGHVSLFWYQQALGQGPEFLTYFQNEAQLDKSGLPSDRFFAERPEGSVSTLKIQRTQQEDSAVYLCASVTSVSYEQYFGPGTRLTVT.

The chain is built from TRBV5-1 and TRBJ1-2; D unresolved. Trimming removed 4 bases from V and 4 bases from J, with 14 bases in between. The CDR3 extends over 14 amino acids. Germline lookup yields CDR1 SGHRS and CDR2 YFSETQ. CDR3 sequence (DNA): TGCGCCAGCAGCGTTGGCTGGGATCGCTATGGCTACACCTTC. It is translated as CASSVGWDRYGYTF. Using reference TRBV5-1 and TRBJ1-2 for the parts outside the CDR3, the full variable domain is KAGVTQTPRYLIKTRGQQVTLSCSPISGHRSVSWYQQTPGQGLQFLFEYFSETQRNKGNFPGRFSGRQFSNSRSEMNVSTLELGDSALYLCASSVGWDRYGYTFGSGTRLTVV.

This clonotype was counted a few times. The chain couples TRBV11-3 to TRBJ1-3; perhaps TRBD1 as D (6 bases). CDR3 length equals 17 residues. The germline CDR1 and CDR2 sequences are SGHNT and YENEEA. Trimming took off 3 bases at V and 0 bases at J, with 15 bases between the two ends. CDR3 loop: CASSLGTTTSSGNTIYF. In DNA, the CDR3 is TGTGCCAGCAGCTTGGGGACAACAACGAGCTCTGGAAACACCATATATTTT.

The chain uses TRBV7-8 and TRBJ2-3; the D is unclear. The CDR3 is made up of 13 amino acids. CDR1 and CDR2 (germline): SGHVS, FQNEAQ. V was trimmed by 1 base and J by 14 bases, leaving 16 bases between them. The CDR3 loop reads CASSLVLEAVLYF. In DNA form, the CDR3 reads TGTGCCAGCAGCTTAGTACTTGAGGCGGTGTTGTATTTT.

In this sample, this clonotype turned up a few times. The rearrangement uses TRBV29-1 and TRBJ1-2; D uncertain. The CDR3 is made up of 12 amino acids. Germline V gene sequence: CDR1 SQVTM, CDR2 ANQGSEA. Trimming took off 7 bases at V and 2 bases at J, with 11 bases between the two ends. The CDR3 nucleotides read TGCAGCGCCCCCAAGGAGAACTATGGCTACACCTTC. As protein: CSAPKENYGYTF.

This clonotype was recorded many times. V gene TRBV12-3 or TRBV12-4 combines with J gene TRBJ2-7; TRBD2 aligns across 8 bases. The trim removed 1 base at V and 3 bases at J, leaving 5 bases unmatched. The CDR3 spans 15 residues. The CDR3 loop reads CASSLGPSGYYEQYF. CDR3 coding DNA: TGTGCCAGCAGTTTAGGTCCTAGCGGGTACTACGAGCAGTACTTC.

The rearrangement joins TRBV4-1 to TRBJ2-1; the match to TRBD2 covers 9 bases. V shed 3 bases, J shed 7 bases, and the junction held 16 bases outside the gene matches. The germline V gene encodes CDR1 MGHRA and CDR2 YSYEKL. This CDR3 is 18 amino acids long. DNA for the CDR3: TGCGCCAGCAGCCAGCCCGCCCGGGGCGGGAGGGCTAGGAATGAGCAGTTCTTC. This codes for CASSQPARGGRARNEQFF.

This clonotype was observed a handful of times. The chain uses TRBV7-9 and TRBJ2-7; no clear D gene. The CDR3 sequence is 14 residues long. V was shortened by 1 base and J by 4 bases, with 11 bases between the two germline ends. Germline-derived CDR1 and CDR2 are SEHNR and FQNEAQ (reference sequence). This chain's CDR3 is CASSLEGTTYEQYF. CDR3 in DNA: TGTGCCAGCAGCTTAGAAGGCACAACTTACGAGCAGTACTTC.

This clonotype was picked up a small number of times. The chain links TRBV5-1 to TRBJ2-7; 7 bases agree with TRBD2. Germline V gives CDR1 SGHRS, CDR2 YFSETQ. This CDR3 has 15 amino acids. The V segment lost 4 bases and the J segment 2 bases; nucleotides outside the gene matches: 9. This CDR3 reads CASSRGGPIPYEQYF. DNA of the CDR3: TGCGCCAGCAGCCGCGGGGGACCGATTCCCTACGAGCAGTACTTC.

The CDR3 region is CASTGPNTEAFF. For the CDR3, the DNA is TGCGCCAGCACAGGGCCCAACACTGAAGCTTTCTTT. This sequence joins TRBV5-1 and TRBJ1-1; tentatively, D is TRBD1 (5 bases). CDR1 and CDR2 (germline): SGHRS, YFSETQ. The ends were cut back, 6 bases at V and 2 bases at J, with 8 bases in the middle. This CDR3 region has 12 residues.

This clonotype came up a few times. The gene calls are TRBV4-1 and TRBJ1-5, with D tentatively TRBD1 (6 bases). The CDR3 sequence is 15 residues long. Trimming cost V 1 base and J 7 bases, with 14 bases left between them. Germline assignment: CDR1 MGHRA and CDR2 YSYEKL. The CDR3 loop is CASSQGGGVGQPQHF. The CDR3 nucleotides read TGCGCCAGCAGCCAAGGAGGGGGAGTTGGGCAGCCCCAGCATTTT.

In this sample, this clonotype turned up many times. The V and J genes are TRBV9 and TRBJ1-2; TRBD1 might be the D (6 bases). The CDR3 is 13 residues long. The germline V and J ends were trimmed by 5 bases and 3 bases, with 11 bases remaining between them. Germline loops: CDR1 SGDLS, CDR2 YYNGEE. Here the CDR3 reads CASRGGRDYGYTF. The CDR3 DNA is TGTGCCAGCAGAGGGGGGCGCGACTATGGCTACACCTTC.

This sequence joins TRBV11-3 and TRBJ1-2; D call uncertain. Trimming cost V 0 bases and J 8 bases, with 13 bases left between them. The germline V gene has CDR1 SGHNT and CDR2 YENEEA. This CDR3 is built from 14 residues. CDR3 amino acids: CASSLDRRVSGYTF. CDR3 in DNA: TGTGCCAGCAGCTTAGACCGAAGGGTTTCCGGCTACACCTTC.

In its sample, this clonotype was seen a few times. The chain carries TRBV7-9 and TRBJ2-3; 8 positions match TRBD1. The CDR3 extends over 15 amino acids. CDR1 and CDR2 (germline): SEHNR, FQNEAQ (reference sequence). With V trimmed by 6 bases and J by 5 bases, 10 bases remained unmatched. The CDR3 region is CASSRDRGGEDTQYF. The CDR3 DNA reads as TGTGCCAGCAGTCGAGACAGGGGTGGAGAAGATACGCAGTATTTT.

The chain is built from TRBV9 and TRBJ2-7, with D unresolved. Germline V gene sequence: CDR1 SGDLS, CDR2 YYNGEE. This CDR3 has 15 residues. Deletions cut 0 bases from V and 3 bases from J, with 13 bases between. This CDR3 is CASSVGKSSNYEQYF. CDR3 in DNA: TGTGCCAGCAGCGTAGGGAAGTCAAGCAACTACGAGCAGTACTTC. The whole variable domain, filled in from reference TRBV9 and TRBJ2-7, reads DSGVTQTPKHLITATGQRVTLRCSPRSGDLSVYWYQQSLDQGLQFLIQYYNGEERAKGNILERFSAQQFPDLHSELNLSSLELGDSALYFCASSVGKSSNYEQYFGPGTRLTVT.